The rows below give T cell receptor beta chains drawn from one sample of a study of shared clonotypes between healthy human individuals. Measured with immunoSEQ multiplex PCR; TCRdb has only the in-frame clones, and not every one. Among approximately 2,200,000 clones listed, around 93% were seen once. Sample: naive CD8+ T cells from PBMCs. These receptors were collected from a young man in good health. Some clones in this sample may be carry-over from other donors' samples. The CDR3 runs from the conserved cysteine through the conserved F or W. D genes are given only for firm matches. Size is stated for part of the rows, as once, few or many counts, or as a class when the clone is expanded.

D gene | clone size | J gene | V gene | CDR3 DNA | CDR3 protein
TRBD1 | NA | TRBJ1-5 | TRBV10-1 | TGCGCCAGCAGTGAGTCCCAACAGGGGGCCGATCAGCCCCAGCATTTT | CASSESQQGADQPQHF
TRBD2 | NA | TRBJ2-7 | TRBV27 | TGTGCCAGCAGCCCGGTTGAGCTAGCGGGAGAAGGTTCCTACGAGCAGTACTTC | CASSPVELAGEGSYEQYF
TRBD2 | NA | TRBJ2-3 | TRBV27 | TGTGCCAGCAGTCCCAGGACTAGTTGGGCAGATACGCAGTATTTT | CASSPRTSWADTQYF
TRBD2 | NA | TRBJ2-5 | TRBV7-9 | TGTGCCAGCAGCTTAGGGCTAGCGGGAAGAGAGACCCAGTACTTC | CASSLGLAGRETQYF
TRBD1 | once | TRBJ2-6 | TRBV7-9 | TGTGCCAGCAGCTTAGCCGCGACAGGGGCTGGGGCCAACGTCCTGACTTTC | CASSLAATGAGANVLTF
TRBD1 | NA | TRBJ2-7 | TRBV27 | TGTGCCGGCAGTTTAGGGGCAGGGGGCTTTTTATACGAGCAGTACTTC | CAGSLGAGGFLYEQYF
NA | NA | TRBJ2-2 | TRBV5-1 | TGCGCCAGCAGCCTGCCCCGGGTCGGGGAGCTGTTTTTT | CASSLPRVGELFF
NA | NA | TRBJ2-7 | TRBV29-1 | TGCAGCGCAATCGGGCAGGTGGGGACCTACGAGCAGTACTTC | CSAIGQVGTYEQYF
TRBD2 | NA | TRBJ2-7 | TRBV27 | TGTGCCAGCAGTTTTAGCGGGAGGCGGTCCTACGAGCAGTACTTC | CASSFSGRRSYEQYF
NA | NA | TRBJ2-7 | TRBV7-9 | TGTGCCAGCAGCCGTCGAGGTGGTGGGGAAATCTACGAGCAGTACTTC | CASSRRGGGEIYEQYF
NA | NA | TRBJ2-1 | TRBV7-2 | TGTGCCAGCAGCGGGCGGCCGGGCGACAATGAGCAGTTCTTC | CASSGRPGDNEQFF